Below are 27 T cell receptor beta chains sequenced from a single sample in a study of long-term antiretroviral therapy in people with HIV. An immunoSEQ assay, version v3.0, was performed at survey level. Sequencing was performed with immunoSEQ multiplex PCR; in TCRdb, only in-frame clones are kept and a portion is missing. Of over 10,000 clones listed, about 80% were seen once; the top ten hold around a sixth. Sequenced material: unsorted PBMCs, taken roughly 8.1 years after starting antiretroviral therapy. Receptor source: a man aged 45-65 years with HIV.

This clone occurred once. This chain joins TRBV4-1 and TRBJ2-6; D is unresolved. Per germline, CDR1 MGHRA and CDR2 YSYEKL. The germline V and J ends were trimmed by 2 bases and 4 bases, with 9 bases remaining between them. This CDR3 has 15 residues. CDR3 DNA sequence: TGCGCCAGCAGCCAAACCTTCACAGGGGCCAACGTCCTGACTTTC. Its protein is CASSQTFTGANVLTF.

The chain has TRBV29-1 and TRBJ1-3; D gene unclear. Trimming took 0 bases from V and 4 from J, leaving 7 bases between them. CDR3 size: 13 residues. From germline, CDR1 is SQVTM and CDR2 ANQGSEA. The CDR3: CSVEEQGGNTIYF. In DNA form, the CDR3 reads TGCAGCGTTGAAGAACAAGGCGGAAACACCATATATTTT.

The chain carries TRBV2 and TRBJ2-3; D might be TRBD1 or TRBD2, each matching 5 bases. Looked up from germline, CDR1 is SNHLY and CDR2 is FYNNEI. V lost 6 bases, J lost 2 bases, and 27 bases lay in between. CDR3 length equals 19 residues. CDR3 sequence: CASRGVQFMGMLNTDTQYF. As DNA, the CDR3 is TGTGCCAGCAGGGGGGTGCAGTTCATGGGTATGTTGAACACAGATACGCAGTATTTT. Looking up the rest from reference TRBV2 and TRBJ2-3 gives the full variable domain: EPEVTQTPSHQVTQMGQEVILRCVPISNHLYFYWYRQILGQKVEFLVSFYNNEISEKSEIFDDQFSVERPDGSNFTLKIRSTKLEDSAMYFCASRGVQFMGMLNTDTQYFGPGTRLTVL.

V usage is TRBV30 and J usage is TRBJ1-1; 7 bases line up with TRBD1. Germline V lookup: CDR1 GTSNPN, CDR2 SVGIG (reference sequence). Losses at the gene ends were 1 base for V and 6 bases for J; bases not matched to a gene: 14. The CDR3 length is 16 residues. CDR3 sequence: CAWSGWDTGDPPEAFF. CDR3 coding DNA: TGTGCCTGGAGTGGATGGGATACAGGGGATCCTCCTGAAGCTTTCTTT.

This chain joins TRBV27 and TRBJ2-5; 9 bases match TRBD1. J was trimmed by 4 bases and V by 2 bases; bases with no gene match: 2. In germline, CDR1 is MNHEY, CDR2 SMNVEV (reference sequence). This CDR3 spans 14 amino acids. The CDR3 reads CASSLGTGPETQYF. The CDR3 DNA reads TGTGCCAGCAGTTTAGGGACAGGGCCAGAGACCCAGTACTTC.

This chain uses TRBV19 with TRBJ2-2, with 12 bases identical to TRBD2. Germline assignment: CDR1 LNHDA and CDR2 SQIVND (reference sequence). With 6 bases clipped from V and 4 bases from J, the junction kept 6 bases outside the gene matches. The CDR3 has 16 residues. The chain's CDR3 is CASRRLAGDGTGELFF. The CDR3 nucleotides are TGTGCCAGTAGACGACTAGCGGGGGACGGCACCGGGGAGCTGTTTTTT.

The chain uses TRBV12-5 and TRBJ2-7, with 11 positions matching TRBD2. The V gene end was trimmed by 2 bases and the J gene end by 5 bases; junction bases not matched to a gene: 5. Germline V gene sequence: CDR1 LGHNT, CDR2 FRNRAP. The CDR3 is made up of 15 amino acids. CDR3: CASGLYPSGGNEQYF. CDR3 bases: TGTGCTAGTGGTTTGTACCCTAGCGGGGGGAACGAGCAGTACTTC.

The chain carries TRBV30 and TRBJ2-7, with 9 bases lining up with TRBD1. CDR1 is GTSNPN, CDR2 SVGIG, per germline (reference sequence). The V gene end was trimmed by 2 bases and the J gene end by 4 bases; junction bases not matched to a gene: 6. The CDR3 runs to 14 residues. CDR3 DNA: TGTGCCTGGAGTTTCCAGGGACAGGGTTACGAGCAGTACTTC. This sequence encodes CAWSFQGQGYEQYF.

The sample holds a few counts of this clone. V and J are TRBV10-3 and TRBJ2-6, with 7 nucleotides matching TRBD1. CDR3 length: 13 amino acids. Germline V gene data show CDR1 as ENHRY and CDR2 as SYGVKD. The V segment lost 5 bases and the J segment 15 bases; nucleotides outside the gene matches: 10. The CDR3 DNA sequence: TGTGCCATCAGTACCGGACAGGTCTCGGACCTGACTTTC. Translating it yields CAISTGQVSDLTF.

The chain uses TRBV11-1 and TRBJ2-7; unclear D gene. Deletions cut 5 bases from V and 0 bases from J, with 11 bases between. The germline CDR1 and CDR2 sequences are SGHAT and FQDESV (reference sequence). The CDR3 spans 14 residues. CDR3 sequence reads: CASSERHHSYEQYF. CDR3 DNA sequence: TGTGCCAGCAGCGAAAGACACCACTCCTACGAGCAGTACTTC.

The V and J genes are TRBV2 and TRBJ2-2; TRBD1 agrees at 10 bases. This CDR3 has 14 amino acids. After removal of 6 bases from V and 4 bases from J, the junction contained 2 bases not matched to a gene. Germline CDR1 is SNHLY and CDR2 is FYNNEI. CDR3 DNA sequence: TGTGCCAGCAGAGGGACAGGGGCCACCGGGGAGCTGTTTTTT. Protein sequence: CASRGTGATGELFF.

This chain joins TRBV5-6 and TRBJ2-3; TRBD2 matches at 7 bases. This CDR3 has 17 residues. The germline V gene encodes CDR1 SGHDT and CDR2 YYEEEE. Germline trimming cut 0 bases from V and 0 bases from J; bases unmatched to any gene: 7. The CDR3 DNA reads TGTGCCAGCAGCTTGGTCGGGGGGTGGGGCAGCACAGATACGCAGTATTTT. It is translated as CASSLVGGWGSTDTQYF.

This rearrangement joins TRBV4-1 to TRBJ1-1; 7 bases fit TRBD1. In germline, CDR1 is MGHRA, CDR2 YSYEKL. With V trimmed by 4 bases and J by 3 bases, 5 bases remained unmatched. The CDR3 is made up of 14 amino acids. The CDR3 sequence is CASSLSGGDTEAFF. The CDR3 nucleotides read TGCGCCAGCAGCCTTTCAGGGGGAGACACTGAAGCTTTCTTT.

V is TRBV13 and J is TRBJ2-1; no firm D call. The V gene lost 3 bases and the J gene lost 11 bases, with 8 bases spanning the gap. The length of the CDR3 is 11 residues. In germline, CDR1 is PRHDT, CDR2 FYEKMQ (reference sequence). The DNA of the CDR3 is TGTGCCAGCAGCTTCGGTCGTCAGCAGTTCTTC. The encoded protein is CASSFGRQQFF.

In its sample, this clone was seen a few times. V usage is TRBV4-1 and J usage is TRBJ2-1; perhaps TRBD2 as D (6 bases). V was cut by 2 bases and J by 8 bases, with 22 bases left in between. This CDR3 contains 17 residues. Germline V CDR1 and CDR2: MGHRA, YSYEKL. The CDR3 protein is CASSQRPTGVAWDEQFF. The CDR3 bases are TGCGCCAGCAGCCAAAGGCCTACGGGGGTGGCATGGGATGAGCAGTTCTTC.

CDR3 DNA: TGTGCCAGCAGTATAGGCCCCATGAAACCCACCGGGGAGCTGTTTTTT. Translated, it gives CASSIGPMKPTGELFF. V is TRBV11-2 and J is TRBJ2-2; D unresolved. Germline loops: CDR1 SGHAT, CDR2 FQNNGV. Between the trimmed V and J ends, which lost 6 bases and 4 bases, there was a span of 18 bases. CDR3 length: 16 residues.

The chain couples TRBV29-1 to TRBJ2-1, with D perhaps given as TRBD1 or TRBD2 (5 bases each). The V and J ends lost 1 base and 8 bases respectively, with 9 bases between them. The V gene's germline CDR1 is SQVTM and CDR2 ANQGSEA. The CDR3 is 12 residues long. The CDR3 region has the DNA TGCAGCGTTGAAGGTGGGGGTGATGAGCAGTTCTTC. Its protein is CSVEGGGDEQFF.

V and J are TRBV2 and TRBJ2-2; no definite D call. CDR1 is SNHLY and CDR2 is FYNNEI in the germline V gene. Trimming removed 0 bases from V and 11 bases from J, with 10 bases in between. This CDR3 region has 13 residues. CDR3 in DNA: TGTGCCAGCAGTGAAGCAGTACACCTTGAGCTGTTTTTT. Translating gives CASSEAVHLELFF.

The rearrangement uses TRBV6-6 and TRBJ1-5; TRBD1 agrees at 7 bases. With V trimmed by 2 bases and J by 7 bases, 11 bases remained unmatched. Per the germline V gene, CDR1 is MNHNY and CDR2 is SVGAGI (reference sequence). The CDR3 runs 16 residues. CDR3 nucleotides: TGTGCCAGCAGTTACGGGACAGAGGGTCCGCAGCAGCCCCAGCATTTT. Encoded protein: CASSYGTEGPQQPQHF.

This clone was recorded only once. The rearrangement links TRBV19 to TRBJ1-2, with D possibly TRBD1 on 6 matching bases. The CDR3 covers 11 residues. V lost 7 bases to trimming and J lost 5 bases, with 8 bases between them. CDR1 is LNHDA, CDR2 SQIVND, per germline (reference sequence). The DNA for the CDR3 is TGTGCCAGTAAGGGGGTTTATGGCTACACCTTC. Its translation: CASKGVYGYTF.

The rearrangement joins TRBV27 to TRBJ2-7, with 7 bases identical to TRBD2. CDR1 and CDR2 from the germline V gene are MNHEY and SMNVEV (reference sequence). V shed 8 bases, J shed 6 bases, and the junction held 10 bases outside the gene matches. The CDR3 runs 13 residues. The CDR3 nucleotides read TGTGCCAGCTCCGGGGGGTTTATCGGCGAGCAGTACTTC. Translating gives CASSGGFIGEQYF.

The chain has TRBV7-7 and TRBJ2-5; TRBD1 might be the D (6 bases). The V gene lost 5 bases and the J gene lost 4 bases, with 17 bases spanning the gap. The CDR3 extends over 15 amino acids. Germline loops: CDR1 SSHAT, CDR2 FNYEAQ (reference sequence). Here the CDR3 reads CASSIGAGVGETQYF. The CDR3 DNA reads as TGTGCCAGCAGCATAGGGGCAGGGGTTGGAGAGACCCAGTACTTC.

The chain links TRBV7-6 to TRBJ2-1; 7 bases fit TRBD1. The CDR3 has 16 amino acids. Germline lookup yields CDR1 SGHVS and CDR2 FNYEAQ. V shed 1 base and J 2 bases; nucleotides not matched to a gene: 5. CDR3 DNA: TGTGCCAGCAGCTTAGAAGGGGGCCTGCCCTACAATGAGCAGTTCTTC. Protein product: CASSLEGGLPYNEQFF.

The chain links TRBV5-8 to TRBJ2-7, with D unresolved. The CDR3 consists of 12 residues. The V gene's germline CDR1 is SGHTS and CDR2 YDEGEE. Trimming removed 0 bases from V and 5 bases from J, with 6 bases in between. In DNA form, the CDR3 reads TGTGCCAGCAGCTTGGCCAATCACGAGCAGTACTTC. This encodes CASSLANHEQYF.

CDR3 in amino acids: CASSESVSGTGGDYTF. CDR3 nucleotide sequence: TGCGCCAGCAGTGAGTCCGTATCCGGGACAGGGGGAGACTACACCTTC. The chain is built from TRBV10-2 and TRBJ1-2; 11 bases line up with TRBD1. V shed 0 bases, J shed 10 bases, and the junction held 10 bases outside the gene matches. In germline, CDR1 is WSHSY, CDR2 SAAADI. CDR3 length: 16 amino acids.

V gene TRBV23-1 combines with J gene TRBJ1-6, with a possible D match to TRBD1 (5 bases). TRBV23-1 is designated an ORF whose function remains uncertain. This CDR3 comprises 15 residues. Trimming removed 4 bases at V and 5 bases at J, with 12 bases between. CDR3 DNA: TGCGCCAGCAGTCCCGTCGGGACCGATAATTCACCCCTCCACTTT. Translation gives CASSPVGTDNSPLHF.

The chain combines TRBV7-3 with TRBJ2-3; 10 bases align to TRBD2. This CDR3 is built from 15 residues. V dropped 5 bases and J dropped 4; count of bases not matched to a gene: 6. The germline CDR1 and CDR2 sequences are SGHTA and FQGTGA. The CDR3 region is CASSPSGGGSDTQYF. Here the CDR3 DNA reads TGTGCCAGCAGCCCGAGCGGGGGGGGCTCAGATACGCAGTATTTT.